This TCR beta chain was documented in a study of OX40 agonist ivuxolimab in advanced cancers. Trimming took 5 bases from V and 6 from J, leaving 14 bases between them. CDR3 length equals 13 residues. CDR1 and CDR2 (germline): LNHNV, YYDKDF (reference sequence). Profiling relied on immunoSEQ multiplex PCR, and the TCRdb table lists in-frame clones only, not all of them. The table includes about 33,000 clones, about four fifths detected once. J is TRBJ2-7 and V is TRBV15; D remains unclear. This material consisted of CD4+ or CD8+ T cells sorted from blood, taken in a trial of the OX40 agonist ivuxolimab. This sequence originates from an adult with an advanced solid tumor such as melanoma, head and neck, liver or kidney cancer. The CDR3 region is CATSPRQSAEQYF. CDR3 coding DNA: TGTGCCACCAGCCCCCGCCAAAGTGCCGAGCAGTACTTC. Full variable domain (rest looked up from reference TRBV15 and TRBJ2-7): DAMVIQNPRYQVTQFGKPVTLSCSQTLNHNVMYWYQQKSSQAPKLLFHYYDKDFNNEADTPDNFQSRRPNTSFCFLDIRSPGLGDTAMYLCATSPRQSAEQYFGPGTRLTVT.